A single sample is the source of the 17 T cell receptor beta chains below, sequenced in a study of cytomegalovirus exposure and HLA in healthy donors. PCR used 60 Vbeta primers and 13 Jbeta primers. Method: immunoSEQ multiplex PCR; TCRdb's copy keeps in-frame clones and lacks some. Of some 160,000 clones listed, around three quarters are singletons. The sample comprised PBMCs. These receptors all stem from a woman younger than 45 in good health and CMV-seronegative.

V usage is TRBV7-8 and J usage is TRBJ2-7, with 13 bases that match TRBD2. Trimming took 5 bases from V and 7 from J; bases not matched to a gene: 8. This CDR3 region has 15 residues. Germline V gene sequence: CDR1 SGHVS, CDR2 FQNEAQ. CDR3 region: CASSGVLAGGSEQYF. The DNA of the CDR3 is TGTGCCAGCAGCGGTGTACTAGCGGGAGGGAGTGAGCAGTACTTC.

J is TRBJ2-7 and V is TRBV10-3; 11 bases match TRBD1. Germline V lookup: CDR1 ENHRY, CDR2 SYGVKD. The CDR3 loop spans 14 amino acids. V lost 10 bases to trimming and J lost 4 bases; unmatched junction nucleotides: 9. CDR3 DNA: TGTGCCACCTCGGGACAGGGGGTTGAGTACGAGCAGTACTTC. Its translation: CATSGQGVEYEQYF.

This rearrangement joins TRBV5-6 to TRBJ2-7, with a weak D call TRBD1 (6 bases). Looked up from germline, CDR1 is SGHDT and CDR2 is YYEEEE. This CDR3 spans 14 amino acids. The V end lost 0 bases, the J end lost 5 bases, and 12 bases lay between the germline ends. CDR3 in amino acids: CASSLGQVSHEQYF. CDR3 nucleotides: TGTGCCAGCAGCTTGGGACAGGTCAGTCACGAGCAGTACTTC.

The J gene is TRBJ2-7, the V gene TRBV9, with 7 bases aligning to TRBD1. After removal of 4 bases from V and 0 bases from J, the junction contained 7 bases not matched to a gene. Looked up from germline, CDR1 is SGDLS and CDR2 is YYNGEE. The CDR3 covers 15 residues. The chain's CDR3 is CASSPRTGSSYEQYF. DNA of the CDR3: TGTGCCAGCAGCCCGAGGACAGGCAGCTCCTACGAGCAGTACTTC. The complete variable domain, with remaining parts taken from reference TRBV9 and TRBJ2-7, reads DSGVTQTPKHLITATGQRVTLRCSPRSGDLSVYWYQQSLDQGLQFLIQYYNGEERAKGNILERFSAQQFPDLHSELNLSSLELGDSALYFCASSPRTGSSYEQYFGPGTRLTVT.

The rearrangement links TRBV11-2 to TRBJ1-4; the match to TRBD1 covers 8 bases. The ends lost 1 base at V and 7 bases at J; junction bases unmatched: 2. Germline CDR1 is SGHAT and CDR2 is FQNNGV. The CDR3 spans 14 residues. CDR3 residues: CASSLGTGFEKLFF. The CDR3 nucleotides read TGTGCCAGCAGCTTAGGGACAGGGTTTGAAAAACTGTTTTTT.

The chain links TRBV29-1 to TRBJ1-2; 7 bases fit TRBD1. Losses at the gene ends were 6 bases for V and 11 bases for J; bases not matched to a gene: 27. The CDR3 loop spans 17 amino acids. Germline assignment: CDR1 SQVTM and CDR2 ANQGSEA. CDR3 residues: CSVEGATTGPIPYEYTF. CDR3 nucleotide sequence: TGCAGCGTCGAGGGGGCCACGACAGGGCCAATCCCCTATGAGTACACCTTC.

This rearrangement joins TRBV10-3 to TRBJ1-2, with D possibly being TRBD1 (6 bases). Trimming cost V 7 bases and J 4 bases, with 16 bases left between them. Germline values: CDR1 ENHRY, CDR2 SYGVKD. There are 14 residues in the CDR3. In DNA, the CDR3 is TGTGCCATCACTGGGGGGGCAGGCCCCTATGGCTACACCTTC. Translation: CAITGGAGPYGYTF.

The chain is built from TRBV9 and TRBJ1-5; 9 nucleotides agree with TRBD1. Germline V gives CDR1 SGDLS, CDR2 YYNGEE. The CDR3 totals 15 residues. Unmatched junction bases numbered 1, after V lost 0 bases and J lost 3 bases. The CDR3 nucleotides read TGTGCCAGCAGCGTAGGGACAGGGGACAATCAGCCCCAGCATTTT. Protein sequence: CASSVGTGDNQPQHF.

The CDR3 DNA follows: TGTGCCAGCCTACAAGACTATAGCGGGAGTACAGATACGCAGTATTTT. As protein: CASLQDYSGSTDTQYF. This sequence joins TRBV6-6 and TRBJ2-3, with 9 nucleotides matching TRBD2. V lost 8 bases to trimming and J lost 3 bases; unmatched junction nucleotides: 12. The CDR3 consists of 16 residues. CDR1 is MNHNY, CDR2 SVGAGI, per germline (reference sequence).

The chain links TRBV13 to TRBJ2-5, with TRBD1 identical over 9 bases. The end of the DNA fits TRBJ2-7 better, so the J call may be wrong. The germline V gene encodes CDR1 PRHDT and CDR2 FYEKMQ (reference sequence). The length of the CDR3 is 15 residues. CDR3: CASSPRYRGRFEQYF. The CDR3 DNA reads TGTGCCAGCAGCCCGCGGTACAGGGGGCGGTTCGAGCAGTACTTC.

The CDR3 is CASSFAQEANYGYTF. CDR3 DNA sequence: TGTGCCAGCAGCTTTGCCCAGGAAGCTAACTATGGCTACACCTTC. The genes are TRBV7-2 and TRBJ1-2; D ambiguous. Germline-derived CDR1 and CDR2 are SGHTA and FQGNSA. The length of the CDR3 is 15 residues. Deletions cut 3 bases from V and 0 bases from J, with 11 bases between.

Note on this clone: The same CDR3 is also encoded by other DNA sequences in this sample. The chain carries TRBV29-1 and TRBJ2-1; tentative D call: TRBD2 (5 bases). V shed 4 bases and J shed 5 bases, with 15 bases lying between them. Germline loops: CDR1 SQVTM, CDR2 ANQGSEA. This CDR3 is built from 14 residues. CDR3 loop: CSVGRGKRNNEQFF. The CDR3 bases are TGCAGCGTTGGGAGAGGGAAGCGCAACAATGAGCAGTTCTTC.

V gene TRBV6-5 combines with J gene TRBJ2-1, with 13 bases matching TRBD2. The length of the CDR3 is 15 residues. With 5 bases clipped from V and 4 bases from J, the junction kept 2 bases outside the gene matches. Germline V gene data show CDR1 as MNHEY and CDR2 as SVGAGI. CDR3 bases: TGTGCCAGCAGTCGACTAGCGGGGGGTTACAATGAGCAGTTCTTC. Its translation is CASSRLAGGYNEQFF.

This rearrangement joins TRBV5-7 to TRBJ2-2; TRBD2 is a possible D gene (5 bases). TRBV5-7 is treated as an ORF (open reading frame) with a function not yet certain. Deletions cut 1 base from V and 4 bases from J, with 14 bases between. The CDR3 runs to 16 residues. CDR3 in amino acids: CASSLFREKSTGELFF. Here the CDR3 DNA reads TGTGCCAGCAGCTTGTTTCGGGAAAAGAGCACCGGGGAGCTGTTTTTT.

This clone came up a few times. The chain links TRBV6-1 to TRBJ1-1; TRBD1 matches at 9 bases. The trim removed 4 bases at V and 1 base at J, leaving 4 bases unmatched. Per the germline V gene, CDR1 is MNHNS and CDR2 is SASEGT. CDR3 size: 15 residues. The chain's CDR3 is CASSATGGWNTEAFF. In DNA, the CDR3 is TGTGCCAGCAGTGCAACAGGGGGCTGGAACACTGAAGCTTTCTTT.

The chain combines TRBV10-3 with TRBJ2-1; the match to TRBD1 covers 12 bases. The CDR3 spans 15 residues. Germline CDR1 and CDR2: ENHRY and SYGVKD. V dropped 6 bases and J dropped 6; count of bases not matched to a gene: 6. The CDR3 reads CAIRGGQGAFNEQFF. Here the CDR3 DNA reads TGTGCCATCAGAGGGGGACAGGGGGCTTTCAATGAGCAGTTCTTC.

The V and J genes are TRBV5-6 and TRBJ2-7, with TRBD1 identical over 10 bases. The CDR3 is 15 amino acids. V shed 2 bases, J shed 3 bases, and the junction held 5 bases outside the gene matches. Per the germline V gene, CDR1 is SGHDT and CDR2 is YYEEEE. CDR3 sequence: CASSFGTGVFYEQYF. DNA of the CDR3: TGTGCCAGCAGCTTCGGGACAGGGGTCTTCTACGAGCAGTACTTC.